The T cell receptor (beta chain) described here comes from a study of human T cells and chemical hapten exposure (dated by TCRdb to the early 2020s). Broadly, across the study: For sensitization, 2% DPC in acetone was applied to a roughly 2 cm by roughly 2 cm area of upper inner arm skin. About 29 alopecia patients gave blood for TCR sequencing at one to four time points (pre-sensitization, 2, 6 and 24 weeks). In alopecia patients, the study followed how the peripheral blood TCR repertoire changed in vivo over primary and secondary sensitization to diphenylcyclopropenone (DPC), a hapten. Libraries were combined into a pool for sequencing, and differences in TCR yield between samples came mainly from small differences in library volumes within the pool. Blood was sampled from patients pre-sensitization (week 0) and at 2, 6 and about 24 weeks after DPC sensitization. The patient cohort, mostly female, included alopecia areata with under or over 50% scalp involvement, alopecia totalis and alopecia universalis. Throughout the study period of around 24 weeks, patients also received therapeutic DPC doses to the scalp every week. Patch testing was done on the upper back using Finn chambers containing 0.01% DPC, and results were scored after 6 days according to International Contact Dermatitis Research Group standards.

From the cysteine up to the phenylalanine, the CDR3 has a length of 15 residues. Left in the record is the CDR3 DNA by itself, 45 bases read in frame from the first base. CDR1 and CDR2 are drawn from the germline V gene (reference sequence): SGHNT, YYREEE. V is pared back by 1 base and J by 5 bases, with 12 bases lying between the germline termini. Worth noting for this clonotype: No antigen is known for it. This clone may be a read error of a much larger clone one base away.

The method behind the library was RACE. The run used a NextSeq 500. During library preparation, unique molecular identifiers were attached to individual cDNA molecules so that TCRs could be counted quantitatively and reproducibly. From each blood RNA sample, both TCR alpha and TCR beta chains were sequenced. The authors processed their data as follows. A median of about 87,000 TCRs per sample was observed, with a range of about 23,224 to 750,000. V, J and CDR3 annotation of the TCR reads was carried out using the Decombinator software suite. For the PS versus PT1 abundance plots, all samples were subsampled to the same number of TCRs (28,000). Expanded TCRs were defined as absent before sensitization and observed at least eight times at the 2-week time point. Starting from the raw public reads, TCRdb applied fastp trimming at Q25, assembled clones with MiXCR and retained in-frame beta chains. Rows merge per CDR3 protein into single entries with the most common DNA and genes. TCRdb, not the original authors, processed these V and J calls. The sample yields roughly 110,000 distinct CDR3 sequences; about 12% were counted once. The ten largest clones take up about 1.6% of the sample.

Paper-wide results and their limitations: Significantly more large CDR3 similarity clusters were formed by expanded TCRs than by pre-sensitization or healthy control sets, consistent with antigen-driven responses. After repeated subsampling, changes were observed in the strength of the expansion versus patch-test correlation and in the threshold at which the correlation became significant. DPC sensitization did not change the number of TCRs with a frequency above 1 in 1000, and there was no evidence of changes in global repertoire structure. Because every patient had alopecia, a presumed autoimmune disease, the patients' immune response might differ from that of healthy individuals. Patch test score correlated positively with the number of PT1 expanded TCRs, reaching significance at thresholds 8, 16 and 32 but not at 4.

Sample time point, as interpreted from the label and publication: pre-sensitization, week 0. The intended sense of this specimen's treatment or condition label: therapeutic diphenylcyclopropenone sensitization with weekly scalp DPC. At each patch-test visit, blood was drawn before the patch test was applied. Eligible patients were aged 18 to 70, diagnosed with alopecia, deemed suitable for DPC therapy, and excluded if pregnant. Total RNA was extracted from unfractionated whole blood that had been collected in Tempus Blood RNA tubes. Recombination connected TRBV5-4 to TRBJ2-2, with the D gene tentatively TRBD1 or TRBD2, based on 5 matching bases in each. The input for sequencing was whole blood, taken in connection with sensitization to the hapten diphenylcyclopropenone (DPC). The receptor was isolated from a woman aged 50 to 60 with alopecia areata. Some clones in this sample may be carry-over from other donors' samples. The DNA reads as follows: TGTGCCAGCAGCTTGACAGGTCCGGGGACCGGGGAGCTGTTTTTT. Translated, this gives CASSLTGPGTGELFF.